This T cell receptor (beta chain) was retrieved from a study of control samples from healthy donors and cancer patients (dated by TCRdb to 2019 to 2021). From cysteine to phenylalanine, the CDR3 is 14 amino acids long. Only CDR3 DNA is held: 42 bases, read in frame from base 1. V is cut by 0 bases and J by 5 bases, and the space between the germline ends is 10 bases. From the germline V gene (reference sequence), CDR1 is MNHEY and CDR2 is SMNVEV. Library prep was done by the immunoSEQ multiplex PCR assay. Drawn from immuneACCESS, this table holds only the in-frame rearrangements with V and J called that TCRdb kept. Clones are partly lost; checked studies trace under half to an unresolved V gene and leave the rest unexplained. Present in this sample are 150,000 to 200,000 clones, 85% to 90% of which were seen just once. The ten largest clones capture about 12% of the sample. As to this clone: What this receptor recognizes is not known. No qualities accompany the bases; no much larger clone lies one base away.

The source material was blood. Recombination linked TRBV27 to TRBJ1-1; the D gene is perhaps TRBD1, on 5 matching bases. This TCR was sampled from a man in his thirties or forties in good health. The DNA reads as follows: TGTGCCAGCAGTTTATCTCAGGGATCAACTGAAGCTTTCTTT. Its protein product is CASSLSQGSTEAFF.